Listed below are T cell receptor beta chains from one sample, sequenced in a study of cytomegalovirus exposure and HLA in healthy donors. Using immunoSEQ multiplex PCR, the repertoire was profiled, and TCRdb retains in-frame clones only, with some absent. Seen here are fewer than 250,000 clones, around four fifths observed once, and the top ten hold 3% to 4%. Source material: PBMCs. The receptors shown here come from a male donor in good health and CMV-seronegative. The CDR3 runs from the conserved cysteine through the conserved F or W. D genes are given only for firm matches. Rows give clone size only sometimes, using once, few, many, or a class for an expanded clone.

clone_size: .
d_call: .
j_call: TRBJ1-2
v_call: TRBV28
cdr3_aa: CASQGMGYGYTF
cdr3_nt: TGTGCCAGTCAGGGTATGGGCTATGGCTACACCTTC

clone_size: .
d_call: .
j_call: TRBJ1-5
v_call: TRBV19
cdr3_aa: CASTGVLSQPQHF
cdr3_nt: TGTGCCAGTACGGGGGTATTGAGTCAGCCCCAGCATTTT

clone_size: .
d_call: .
j_call: TRBJ2-2
v_call: TRBV29-1
cdr3_aa: CSYVQSNTGELFF
cdr3_nt: TGCAGCTACGTCCAGTCGAACACCGGGGAGCTGTTTTTT

clone_size: .
d_call: .
j_call: TRBJ2-2
v_call: TRBV2
cdr3_aa: CASSGEAEWVTGELFF
cdr3_nt: TGTGCCAGCAGTGGAGAAGCGGAGTGGGTAACCGGGGAGCTGTTTTTT

clone_size: .
d_call: TRBD1
j_call: TRBJ1-5
v_call: TRBV28
cdr3_aa: CASTRTGGNQPQHF
cdr3_nt: TGTGCCAGCACTCGGACAGGGGGCAATCAGCCCCAGCATTTT

clone_size: .
d_call: TRBD1
j_call: TRBJ2-2
v_call: TRBV7-9
cdr3_aa: CSSSFTGAGELFF
cdr3_nt: TGTTCCAGCAGCTTTACAGGGGCCGGGGAGCTGTTTTTT

clone_size: .
d_call: .
j_call: TRBJ1-2
v_call: TRBV6-5
cdr3_aa: CASSYSKAGFYGYTF
cdr3_nt: TGTGCCAGCAGTTACTCGAAGGCGGGATTTTATGGCTACACCTTC

clone_size: .
d_call: .
j_call: TRBJ2-1
v_call: TRBV7-9
cdr3_aa: CASSFILGLDQGEQFF
cdr3_nt: TGTGCCAGCAGCTTTATACTCGGACTCGACCAAGGTGAGCAGTTCTTC

clone_size: few
d_call: .
j_call: TRBJ1-2
v_call: TRBV7-6
cdr3_aa: CASSRDGSFPHGYTF
cdr3_nt: TGTGCCAGCAGCCGCGATGGGAGTTTCCCCCATGGCTACACCTTC

clone_size: .
d_call: .
j_call: TRBJ2-1
v_call: TRBV18
cdr3_aa: CASSQRGSGSSYNEQFF
cdr3_nt: TGTGCCAGCTCCCAACGAGGGAGCGGCAGCTCCTACAATGAGCAGTTCTTC

clone_size: .
d_call: .
j_call: TRBJ2-3
v_call: TRBV19
cdr3_aa: CASSGAVDSSTDTQYF
cdr3_nt: TGTGCCAGTAGTGGGGCCGTGGACAGTAGCACAGATACGCAGTATTTT

clone_size: .
d_call: .
j_call: TRBJ1-6
v_call: TRBV27
cdr3_aa: CASSLTRQENSPLHF
cdr3_nt: TGTGCCAGCAGTCTTACCAGACAGGAAAATTCACCCCTCCACTTT

clone_size: .
d_call: TRBD2
j_call: TRBJ2-3
v_call: TRBV7-3
cdr3_aa: CASSPGGGITDTQYF
cdr3_nt: TGTGCCAGCAGCCCGGGGGGGGGAATCACAGATACGCAGTATTTT

clone_size: .
d_call: TRBD2
j_call: TRBJ2-1
v_call: TRBV5-1
cdr3_aa: CASSAWGDGLGRYEQFF
cdr3_nt: TGCGCCAGCAGCGCCTGGGGCGACGGACTAGGGAGGTATGAGCAGTTCTTC

clone_size: .
d_call: .
j_call: TRBJ2-7
v_call: TRBV30
cdr3_aa: CAWRGMYSMSEQYF
cdr3_nt: TGTGCCTGGAGGGGCATGTATTCAATGAGTGAGCAGTACTTC

clone_size: .
d_call: .
j_call: TRBJ2-5
v_call: TRBV27
cdr3_aa: CASSSRRDQETQYF
cdr3_nt: TGTGCCAGCAGTTCCCGCAGGGACCAAGAGACCCAGTACTTC

clone_size: .
d_call: TRBD2
j_call: TRBJ2-2
v_call: TRBV30
cdr3_aa: CAWSLRGGRDTGELFF
cdr3_nt: TGTGCCTGGAGCCTAAGGGGAGGGCGGGACACCGGGGAGCTGTTTTTT

clone_size: .
d_call: TRBD2
j_call: TRBJ2-7
v_call: TRBV4-1
cdr3_aa: CASSQGLAVYEQYF
cdr3_nt: TGCGCCAGCAGCCAGGGACTAGCGGTATACGAGCAGTACTTC

clone_size: .
d_call: .
j_call: TRBJ1-2
v_call: TRBV29-1
cdr3_aa: CSVEDRPGYGYTF
cdr3_nt: TGCAGCGTTGAAGATAGGCCAGGTTATGGCTACACCTTC

clone_size: few
d_call: TRBD1
j_call: TRBJ2-7
v_call: TRBV5-1
cdr3_aa: CASSLFTGGGPYEQYF
cdr3_nt: TGCGCCAGCAGCTTATTCACAGGGGGTGGGCCCTACGAGCAGTACTTC

clone_size: .
d_call: TRBD2
j_call: TRBJ2-7
v_call: TRBV2
cdr3_aa: CASSVRFTGTSGDSYEQYF
cdr3_nt: TGTGCCAGCAGCGTCAGATTCACCGGGACTAGCGGAGACTCCTACGAGCAGTACTTC

clone_size: .
d_call: TRBD2
j_call: TRBJ2-1
v_call: TRBV9
cdr3_aa: CASSVDPSGSYEQFF
cdr3_nt: TGTGCCAGCAGCGTAGATCCTAGCGGGAGCTATGAGCAGTTCTTC

clone_size: .
d_call: .
j_call: TRBJ2-2
v_call: TRBV6-5
cdr3_aa: CASSYSKTSDPGELFF
cdr3_nt: TGTGCCAGCAGTTACTCGAAGACTAGTGACCCCGGGGAGCTGTTTTTT

clone_size: .
d_call: .
j_call: TRBJ1-5
v_call: TRBV7-9
cdr3_aa: CASSLGRTHQPQHF
cdr3_nt: TGTGCCAGCAGCTTGGGGAGAACACATCAGCCCCAGCATTTT

clone_size: .
d_call: .
j_call: TRBJ2-1
v_call: TRBV11-2
cdr3_aa: CASSLNGGEQFF
cdr3_nt: TGTGCCAGCAGCCTTAATGGGGGGGAGCAGTTCTTC

clone_size: few
d_call: TRBD1
j_call: TRBJ1-1
v_call: TRBV5-6
cdr3_aa: CASSLGTGVATEAFF
cdr3_nt: TGTGCCAGCAGCTTGGGGACAGGGGTTGCCACTGAAGCTTTCTTT

clone_size: .
d_call: .
j_call: TRBJ2-7
v_call: TRBV25-1
cdr3_aa: CASTDIFNDEQYF
cdr3_nt: TGTGCCAGCACAGACATATTCAACGACGAGCAGTACTTC

clone_size: .
d_call: TRBD2
j_call: TRBJ2-3
v_call: TRBV5-4
cdr3_aa: CASSSKAGGRTDTQYF
cdr3_nt: TGTGCCAGCAGCTCCAAAGCGGGAGGGAGGACAGATACGCAGTATTTT

clone_size: .
d_call: .
j_call: TRBJ2-7
v_call: TRBV9
cdr3_aa: CASSVERSGEQYF
cdr3_nt: TGTGCCAGCAGCGTAGAACGGAGTGGCGAGCAGTACTTC

clone_size: .
d_call: .
j_call: TRBJ2-3
v_call: TRBV28
cdr3_aa: CASSEGESTDTQYF
cdr3_nt: TGTGCCAGCAGTGAGGGGGAGAGCACAGATACGCAGTATTTT

clone_size: .
d_call: .
j_call: TRBJ1-1
v_call: TRBV27
cdr3_aa: CASRATGTEAFF
cdr3_nt: TGTGCCAGCAGAGCTACGGGCACTGAAGCTTTCTTT

clone_size: .
d_call: .
j_call: TRBJ2-5
v_call: TRBV6-5
cdr3_aa: CASRAGVRETQYF
cdr3_nt: TGTGCCAGCAGAGCAGGGGTCAGGGAGACCCAGTACTTC

clone_size: .
d_call: TRBD2
j_call: TRBJ2-7
v_call: TRBV6-1
cdr3_aa: CASSVSGPSYEQYF
cdr3_nt: TGTGCCAGCAGTGTTAGCGGGCCGTCCTACGAGCAGTACTTC

clone_size: .
d_call: TRBD1
j_call: TRBJ2-5
v_call: TRBV7-8
cdr3_aa: CASSLRSGRDREYF
cdr3_nt: TGTGCCAGCAGCTTAAGGAGTGGCCGGGACAGGGAGTACTTC

clone_size: .
d_call: .
j_call: TRBJ2-3
v_call: TRBV6-4
cdr3_aa: CATPIRWGGESSSSTDTQYF
cdr3_nt: TGTGCCACCCCTATAAGATGGGGCGGAGAGTCATCCTCTAGCACAGATACGCAGTATTTT

clone_size: .
d_call: .
j_call: TRBJ2-7
v_call: TRBV11-2
cdr3_aa: CASSFMGNYEQYF
cdr3_nt: TGTGCCAGCAGCTTTATGGGCAACTACGAGCAGTACTTC

clone_size: .
d_call: TRBD1
j_call: TRBJ2-5
v_call: TRBV19
cdr3_aa: CASRRGGPQETQYF
cdr3_nt: TGTGCCAGTAGACGAGGGGGCCCGCAAGAGACCCAGTACTTC

clone_size: once
d_call: .
j_call: TRBJ1-3
v_call: TRBV6-5
cdr3_aa: CASSYKSRGNTIYF
cdr3_nt: TGTGCCAGCAGTTATAAGTCCAGGGGAAACACCATATATTTT

clone_size: .
d_call: TRBD1
j_call: TRBJ1-2
v_call: TRBV28
cdr3_aa: CASSPGQELNYGYTF
cdr3_nt: TGTGCCAGCAGCCCGGGACAGGAACTTAACTATGGCTACACCTTC

clone_size: .
d_call: .
j_call: TRBJ2-2
v_call: TRBV15
cdr3_aa: CATSIRSGSAGELFF
cdr3_nt: TGTGCCACCAGCATCAGGTCAGGGTCGGCCGGGGAGCTGTTTTTT

clone_size: .
d_call: .
j_call: TRBJ1-5
v_call: TRBV27
cdr3_aa: CASRQGYSNQPQHF
cdr3_nt: TGTGCCAGCAGGCAGGGGTATAGCAATCAGCCCCAGCATTTT

clone_size: .
d_call: .
j_call: TRBJ2-2
v_call: TRBV7-2
cdr3_aa: CASSLLGAGWGPGHGELFF
cdr3_nt: TGTGCCAGCAGCCTCCTCGGAGCTGGGTGGGGGCCGGGACACGGGGAGCTGTTTTTT

clone_size: once
d_call: TRBD1
j_call: TRBJ2-7
v_call: TRBV5-4
cdr3_aa: CASRGTGPSYEQYF
cdr3_nt: TGTGCCAGCAGAGGGACAGGCCCGTCCTACGAGCAGTACTTC

clone_size: once
d_call: .
j_call: TRBJ2-7
v_call: TRBV11-2
cdr3_aa: CASSFSRSTNEQYF
cdr3_nt: TGTGCCAGCAGCTTCTCCCGGTCTACCAACGAGCAGTACTTC

clone_size: few
d_call: .
j_call: TRBJ1-5
v_call: TRBV7-9
cdr3_aa: CASSLGGYSNQPQHF
cdr3_nt: TGTGCCAGCAGCTTAGGAGGATATAGCAATCAGCCCCAGCATTTT

clone_size: .
d_call: .
j_call: TRBJ2-1
v_call: TRBV6-4
cdr3_aa: CASSVGSGGGNEQFF
cdr3_nt: TGTGCCAGCAGTGTGGGTAGCGGTGGGGGCAATGAGCAGTTCTTC

clone_size: .
d_call: TRBD1
j_call: TRBJ2-3
v_call: TRBV7-9
cdr3_aa: CASSYRQGAGDTQYF
cdr3_nt: TGTGCCAGCAGCTATCGACAGGGGGCGGGAGATACGCAGTATTTT

clone_size: few
d_call: .
j_call: TRBJ1-4
v_call: TRBV5-1
cdr3_aa: CASSHREGGREKLFF
cdr3_nt: TGCGCCAGCAGCCACAGGGAAGGAGGTCGGGAAAAACTGTTTTTT

clone_size: .
d_call: TRBD1
j_call: TRBJ1-4
v_call: TRBV4-1
cdr3_aa: CASSQGGTADEKLFF
cdr3_nt: TGCGCCAGCAGCCAAGGAGGGACAGCCGATGAAAAACTGTTTTTT

clone_size: .
d_call: .
j_call: TRBJ2-3
v_call: TRBV6-6
cdr3_aa: CASSYRTGTYTDTQYF
cdr3_nt: TGTGCCAGCAGTTACCGGACGGGAACTTACACAGATACGCAGTATTTT

clone_size: .
d_call: .
j_call: TRBJ1-6
v_call: TRBV15
cdr3_aa: CATSPAKATYNSPLHF
cdr3_nt: TGTGCCACCAGCCCAGCGAAGGCTACGTATAATTCACCCCTCCACTTT

clone_size: .
d_call: .
j_call: TRBJ1-2
v_call: TRBV19
cdr3_aa: CASNQQDRIRYGYTF
cdr3_nt: TGTGCCAGTAACCAACAGGATCGGATACGGTATGGCTACACCTTC

clone_size: .
d_call: .
j_call: TRBJ1-1
v_call: TRBV5-4
cdr3_aa: CASSLASPGTKEAFF
cdr3_nt: TGTGCCAGCAGCTTGGCCTCCCCCGGGACAAAGGAAGCTTTCTTT

clone_size: .
d_call: TRBD2
j_call: TRBJ2-7
v_call: TRBV28
cdr3_aa: CASSSTLGGSGSYEQYF
cdr3_nt: TGTGCCAGCAGTTCAACCCTGGGAGGTAGCGGGAGTTACGAGCAGTACTTC

clone_size: .
d_call: TRBD2
j_call: TRBJ2-1
v_call: TRBV27
cdr3_aa: CASSLTSGYLYNEQFF
cdr3_nt: TGTGCCAGCAGCCTGACTAGCGGTTACCTCTACAATGAGCAGTTCTTC

clone_size: .
d_call: .
j_call: TRBJ2-3
v_call: TRBV20-1
cdr3_aa: CRLLGQGEYF
cdr3_nt: TGCAGGCTACTGGGCCAAGGGGAGTATTTT

clone_size: .
d_call: .
j_call: TRBJ2-5
v_call: TRBV7-2
cdr3_aa: CASSRVREETQYF
cdr3_nt: TGTGCCAGCAGCCGAGTGCGAGAAGAGACCCAGTACTTC

clone_size: .
d_call: .
j_call: TRBJ2-2
v_call: TRBV5-8
cdr3_aa: CASSFEAAGTGELFF
cdr3_nt: TGTGCCAGCAGCTTCGAGGCAGCGGGCACCGGGGAGCTGTTTTTT

clone_size: .
d_call: TRBD1
j_call: TRBJ1-1
v_call: TRBV7-9
cdr3_aa: CASSLSQGVNTEAFF
cdr3_nt: TGTGCCAGCAGCTTATCCCAGGGGGTGAACACTGAAGCTTTCTTT

clone_size: .
d_call: .
j_call: TRBJ1-2
v_call: TRBV19
cdr3_aa: CASSPPHPPYGYTF
cdr3_nt: TGTGCCAGTAGTCCACCACACCCCCCCTATGGCTACACCTTC